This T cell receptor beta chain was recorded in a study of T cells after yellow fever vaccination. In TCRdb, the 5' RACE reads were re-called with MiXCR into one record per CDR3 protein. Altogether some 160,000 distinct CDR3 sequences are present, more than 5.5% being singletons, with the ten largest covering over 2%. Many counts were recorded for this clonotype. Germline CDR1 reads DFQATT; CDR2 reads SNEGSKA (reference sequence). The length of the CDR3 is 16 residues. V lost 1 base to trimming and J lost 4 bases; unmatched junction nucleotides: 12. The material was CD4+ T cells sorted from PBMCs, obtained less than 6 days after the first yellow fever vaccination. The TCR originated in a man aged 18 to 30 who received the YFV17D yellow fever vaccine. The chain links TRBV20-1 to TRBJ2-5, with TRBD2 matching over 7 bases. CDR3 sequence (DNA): TGCAGTGCTAGAGTTTTCGTGGGGGGGGTCTTAGAGACCCAGTACTTC. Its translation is CSARVFVGGVLETQYF.